Listed here is a single T cell receptor beta chain. What it binds is not known. The sample belongs to a study of monozygotic twins with inflammatory bowel disease. The CDR3 is made up of 16 amino acids. Per germline, CDR1 LGHNA and CDR2 YSLEER. Via template switching, UMIs carrying a 6-nucleotide sample barcode were introduced. Reprocessing the 5' RACE reads, TCRdb reports a single entry for every CDR3 protein and omits DNA. The table lists 330,000 or so distinct CDR3 sequences. Study findings and constraints: In these data, no single strong IBD-associated signal or clonotype received support. Repertoire similarity did not separate concordant from discordant twins, possibly from limited power.

Material: blood. This sequence originates from a human donor with ulcerative colitis or Crohn's disease, or a healthy co-twin of an affected twin (not recorded which). The V and J genes are TRBV4-3 and TRBJ1-2; with no DNA, the TCRdb D assignment of TRBD1 cannot be verified. CDR3 amino acids: CASSPGQGRDYYGYTF.